The source of this T cell receptor (beta chain) is a study of blood T cell repertoires in COVID-19. In the study overall: COVID-19 samples collected from the United States, Italy and Spain covered acute and convalescent phases.

Trimming took 2 bases from V and 14 from J, leaving 18 bases between them. CDR1 and CDR2 from the germline V gene are SNHLY and FYNNEI. The CDR3 spans 14 residues. The repertoire was sequenced with immunoSEQ multiplex PCR; TCRdb's copy has only in-frame clones and lacks some. The sample includes some 250,000 clones, approximately 91% seen only once; the top ten take roughly 0.8%. V is TRBV2 and J is TRBJ1-4, with D possibly being TRBD1 (5 bases). The material sequenced was peripheral blood. The receptor was derived from a woman aged 25 to 45 with acute or convalescent COVID-19. The CDR3 loop reads CASSEIQKAGRLFF. The CDR3 region has the DNA TGTGCCAGCAGTGAAATCCAGAAAGCGGGGCGTCTGTTTTTT. The full variable domain, completed using reference TRBV2 and TRBJ1-4, is EPEVTQTPSHQVTQMGQEVILRCVPISNHLYFYWYRQILGQKVEFLVSFYNNEISEKSEIFDDQFSVERPDGSNFTLKIRSTKLEDSAMYFCASSEIQKAGRLFFGSGTQLSVL.